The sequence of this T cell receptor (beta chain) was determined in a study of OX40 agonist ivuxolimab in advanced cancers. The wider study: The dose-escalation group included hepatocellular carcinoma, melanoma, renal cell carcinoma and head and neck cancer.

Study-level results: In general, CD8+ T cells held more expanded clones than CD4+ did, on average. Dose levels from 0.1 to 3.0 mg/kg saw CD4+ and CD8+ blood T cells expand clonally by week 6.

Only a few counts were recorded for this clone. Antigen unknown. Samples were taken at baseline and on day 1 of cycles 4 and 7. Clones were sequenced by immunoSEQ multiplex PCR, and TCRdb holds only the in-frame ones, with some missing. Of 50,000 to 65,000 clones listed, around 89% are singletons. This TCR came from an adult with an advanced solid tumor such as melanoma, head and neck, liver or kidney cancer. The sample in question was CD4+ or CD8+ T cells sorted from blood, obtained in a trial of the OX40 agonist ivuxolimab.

The DNA for the CDR3 is TGTGCCAGCAGTTACTCCCAGGACAGGAGAAATCAGCCCCAGCATTTT. Translated: CASSYSQDRRNQPQHF. The rearrangement links TRBV6-6 to TRBJ1-5; 7 nucleotides line up with TRBD1. V shed 0 bases and J 4 bases; nucleotides not matched to a gene: 6. The CDR3 consists of 16 residues. Germline assignment: CDR1 MNHNY and CDR2 SVGAGI (reference sequence).